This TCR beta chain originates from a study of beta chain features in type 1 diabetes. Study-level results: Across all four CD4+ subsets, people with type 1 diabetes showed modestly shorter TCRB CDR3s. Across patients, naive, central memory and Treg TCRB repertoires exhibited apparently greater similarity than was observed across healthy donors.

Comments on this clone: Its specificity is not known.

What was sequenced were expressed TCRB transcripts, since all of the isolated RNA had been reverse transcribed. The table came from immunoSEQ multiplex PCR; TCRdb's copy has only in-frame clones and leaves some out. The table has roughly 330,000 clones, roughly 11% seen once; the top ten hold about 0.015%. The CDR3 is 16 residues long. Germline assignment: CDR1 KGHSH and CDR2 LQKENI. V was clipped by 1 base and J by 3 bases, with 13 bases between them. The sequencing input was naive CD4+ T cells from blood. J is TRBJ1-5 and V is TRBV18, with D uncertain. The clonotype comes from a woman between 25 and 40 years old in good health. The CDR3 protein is CASSPRQERDNQPQHF. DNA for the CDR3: TGTGCCAGCTCACCACGCCAGGAGAGGGACAATCAGCCCCAGCATTTT.